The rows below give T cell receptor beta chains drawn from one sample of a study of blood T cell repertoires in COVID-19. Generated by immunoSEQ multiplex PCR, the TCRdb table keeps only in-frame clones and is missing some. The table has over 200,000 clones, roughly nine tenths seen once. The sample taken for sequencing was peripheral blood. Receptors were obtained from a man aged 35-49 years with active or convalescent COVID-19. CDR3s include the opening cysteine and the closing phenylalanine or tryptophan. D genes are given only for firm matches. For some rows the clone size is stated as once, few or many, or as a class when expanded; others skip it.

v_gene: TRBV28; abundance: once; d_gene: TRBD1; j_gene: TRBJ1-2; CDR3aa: CASSPGTGGYGYTF; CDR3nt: TGTGCCAGCAGTCCCGGGACAGGGGGCTATGGCTACACCTTC
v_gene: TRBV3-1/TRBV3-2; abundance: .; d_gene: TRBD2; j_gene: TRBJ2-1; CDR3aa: CASSQGHRSGGRNEQFF; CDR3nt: TGTGCCAGCAGCCAAGGGCATCGGAGCGGGGGCAGGAATGAGCAGTTCTTC
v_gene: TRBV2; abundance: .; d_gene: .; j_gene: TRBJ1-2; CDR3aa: CASRPDTAIGYTF; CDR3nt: TGTGCCAGCAGGCCAGACACGGCGATAGGCTACACCTTC
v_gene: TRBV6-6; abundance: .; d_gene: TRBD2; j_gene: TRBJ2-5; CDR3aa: CASSQGGKVRETQYF; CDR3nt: TGTGCCAGCAGCCAGGGAGGGAAAGTCAGAGAGACCCAGTACTTC
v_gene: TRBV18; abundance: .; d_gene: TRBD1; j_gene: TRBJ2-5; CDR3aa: CASSPNRGPGETQYF; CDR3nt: TGTGCCAGCTCACCAAACAGGGGGCCGGGAGAGACCCAGTACTTC
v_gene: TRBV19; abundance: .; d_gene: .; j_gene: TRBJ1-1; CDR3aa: CASSLSLWNTEAFF; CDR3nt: TGTGCCAGTAGCCTCTCGCTATGGAACACTGAAGCTTTCTTT
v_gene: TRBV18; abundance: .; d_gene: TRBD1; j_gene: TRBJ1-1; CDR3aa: CASSRRAGQGYIEAFF; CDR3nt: TGTGCCAGCTCACGTCGAGCTGGACAGGGATATATCGAAGCTTTCTTT
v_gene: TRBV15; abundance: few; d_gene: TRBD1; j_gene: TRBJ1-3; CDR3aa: CATSQQGSPFGNTIYF; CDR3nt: TGTGCCACCAGCCAACAGGGGTCCCCTTTTGGAAACACCATATATTTT
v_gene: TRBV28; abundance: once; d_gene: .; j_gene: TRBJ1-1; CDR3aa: CASSFSLELQGAEAFF; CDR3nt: TGTGCCAGCAGTTTCAGCCTAGAGCTACAAGGTGCTGAAGCTTTCTTT
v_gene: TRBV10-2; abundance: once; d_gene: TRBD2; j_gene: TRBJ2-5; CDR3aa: CASRGLAGGPGETQYF; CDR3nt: TGCGCCAGCCGTGGACTAGCGGGGGGGCCGGGAGAGACCCAGTACTTC